The clone carrying this TCR beta chain appeared once. The antigen is not known. The data were taken from a study of cytomegalovirus exposure and HLA in healthy donors. Broader study findings: In a later analysis, across HLA loci, associated TCR counts were highest for DRB1, lowest for HLA-C. The productive fraction for most TCR beta V segments was about 87% or about 30% in an earlier analysis. The authors later found most CMV-associated TCR beta chains appeared HLA-restricted.

Trimming took off 2 bases at V and 2 bases at J, with 13 bases between the two ends. Germline values: CDR1 LGHNT, CDR2 FRNRAP. This CDR3 has 16 amino acids. 60 Vbeta and 13 Jbeta primers were used in PCR. Only in-frame clones appear in the TCRdb table, and some are missing; sequencing was by immunoSEQ multiplex PCR. This table holds about 130,000 clones, almost 85% found once. What was sequenced was PBMCs. The rearrangement links TRBV12-5 to TRBJ1-3; tentative D call: TRBD1 (6 bases). This receptor was identified in a boy aged 2 to 9 in good health and CMV-seronegative. The CDR3 protein is CASGLSTGPTGNTIYF. The CDR3 region has the DNA TGTGCTAGTGGTTTGTCTACAGGGCCGACTGGAAACACCATATATTTT. The entire variable domain, with the rest obtained from reference TRBV12-5 and TRBJ1-3, is as follows: DARVTQTPRHKVTEMGQEVTMRCQPILGHNTVFWYRQTMMQGLELLAYFRNRAPLDDSGMPKDRFSAEMPDATLATLKIQPSEPRDSAVYFCASGLSTGPTGNTIYFGEGSWLTVV.